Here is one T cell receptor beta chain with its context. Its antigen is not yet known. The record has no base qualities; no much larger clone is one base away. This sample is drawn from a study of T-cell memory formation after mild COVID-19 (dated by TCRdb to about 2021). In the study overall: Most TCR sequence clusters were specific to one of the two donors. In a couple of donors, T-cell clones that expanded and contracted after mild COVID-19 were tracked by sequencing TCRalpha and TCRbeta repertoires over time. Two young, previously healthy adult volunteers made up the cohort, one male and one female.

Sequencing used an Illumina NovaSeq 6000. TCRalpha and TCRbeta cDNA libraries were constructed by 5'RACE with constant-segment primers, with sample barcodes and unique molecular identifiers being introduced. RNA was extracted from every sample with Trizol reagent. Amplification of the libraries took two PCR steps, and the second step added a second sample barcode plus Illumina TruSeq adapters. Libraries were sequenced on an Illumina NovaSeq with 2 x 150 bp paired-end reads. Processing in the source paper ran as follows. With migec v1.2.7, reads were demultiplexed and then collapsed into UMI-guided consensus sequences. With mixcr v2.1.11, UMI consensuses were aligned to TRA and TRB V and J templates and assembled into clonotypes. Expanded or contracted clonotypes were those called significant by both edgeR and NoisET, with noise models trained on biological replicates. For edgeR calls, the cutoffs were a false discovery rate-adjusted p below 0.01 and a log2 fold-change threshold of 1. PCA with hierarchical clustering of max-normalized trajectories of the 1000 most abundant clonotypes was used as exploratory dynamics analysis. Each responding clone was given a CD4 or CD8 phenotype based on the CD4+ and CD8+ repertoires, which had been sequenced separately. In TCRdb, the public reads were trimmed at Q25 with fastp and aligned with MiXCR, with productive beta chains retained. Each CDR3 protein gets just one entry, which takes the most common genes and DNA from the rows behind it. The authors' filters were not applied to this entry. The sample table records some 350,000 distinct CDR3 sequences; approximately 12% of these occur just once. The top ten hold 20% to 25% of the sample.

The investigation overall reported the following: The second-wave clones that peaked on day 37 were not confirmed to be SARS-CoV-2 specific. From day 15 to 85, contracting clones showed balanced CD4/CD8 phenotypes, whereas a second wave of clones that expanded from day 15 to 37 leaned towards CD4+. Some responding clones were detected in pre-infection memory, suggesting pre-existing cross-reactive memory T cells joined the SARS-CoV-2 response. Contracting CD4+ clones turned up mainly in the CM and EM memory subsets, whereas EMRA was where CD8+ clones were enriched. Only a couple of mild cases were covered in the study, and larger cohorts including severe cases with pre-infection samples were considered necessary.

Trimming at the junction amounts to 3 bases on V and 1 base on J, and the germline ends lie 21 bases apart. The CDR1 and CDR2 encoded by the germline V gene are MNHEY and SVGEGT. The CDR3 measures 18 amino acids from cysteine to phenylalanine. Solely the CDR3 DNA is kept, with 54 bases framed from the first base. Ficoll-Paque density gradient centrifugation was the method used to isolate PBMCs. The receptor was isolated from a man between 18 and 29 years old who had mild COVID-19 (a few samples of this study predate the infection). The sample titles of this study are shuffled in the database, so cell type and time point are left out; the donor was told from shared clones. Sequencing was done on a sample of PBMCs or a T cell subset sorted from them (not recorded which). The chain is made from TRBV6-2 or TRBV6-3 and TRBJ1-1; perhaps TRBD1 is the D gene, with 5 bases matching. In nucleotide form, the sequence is TGTGCCAGCAGTTATTCTTTATATCGGGGCAGCTCGAACACTGAAGCTTTCTTT. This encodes CASSYSLYRGSSNTEAFF.